The entry below gives a single T cell receptor (beta chain) sequence along with its context. Its antigen is unidentified. These data are taken from a study of shared clonotypes between healthy human individuals. Study findings and constraints: Naive subsets tended to show greater estimated richness than memory subsets. It was the few donors that limited the genetic and exposure-history diversity represented.

The study drew its donors from healthy HIV-negative adults without recent acute infections or vaccinations. This CDR3 has 16 amino acids. Per germline, CDR1 SGHVS and CDR2 FQNEAQ. V gave up 5 bases and J gave up 0 bases, with 14 bases separating them. Sorted subsets were amplified in replicate PCRs using about 200 ng DNA, 25,000 to 30,000 T cell genomes. Generated by immunoSEQ multiplex PCR, the TCRdb table keeps only in-frame clones and is missing some. The sample yields roughly 760,000 clones, less than 85% seen once. The chain recombines TRBV7-8 with TRBJ2-1; D is tentatively TRBD1 or TRBD2 (5 bases each). This sequence originates from a woman younger than 45 in good health. The sample comprised memory CD4+ T cells sorted from blood. Subset specified: CD45RA-negative fraction. CDR3 sequence reads: CASSPGTVSSYNEQFF. The CDR3 coding sequence is TGTGCCAGCAGCCCTGGGACGGTGAGCTCCTACAATGAGCAGTTCTTC.